The source of this TCR beta chain is a study of vaccination effects on CD4 cells after COVID-19. Profiling relied on immunoSEQ multiplex PCR, and the TCRdb table lists in-frame clones only, not all of them. The sample has approximately 31,000 clones, approximately 63% seen once; the top ten hold about 3.8%. Germline V CDR1 and CDR2: MDHEN, SYDVKM. V dropped 8 bases and J dropped 0 bases, with 11 bases sitting between them. The CDR3 spans 14 residues. A word on this clone: The antigen remains unidentified.

A roughly 10-day culture period preceded the isolation of CD4+ T cells. J is TRBJ1-5 and V is TRBV28; D is unclear. The input for sequencing was CD4+ T cells from PBMCs cultured without peptide, taken before COVID-19 vaccination. The receptor comes from a human donor who received a COVID-19 vaccine. CDR3 bases: TGTGCCAGCCAGAGCGGCGGTAGCAATCAGCCCCAGCATTTT. It encodes CASQSGGSNQPQHF.